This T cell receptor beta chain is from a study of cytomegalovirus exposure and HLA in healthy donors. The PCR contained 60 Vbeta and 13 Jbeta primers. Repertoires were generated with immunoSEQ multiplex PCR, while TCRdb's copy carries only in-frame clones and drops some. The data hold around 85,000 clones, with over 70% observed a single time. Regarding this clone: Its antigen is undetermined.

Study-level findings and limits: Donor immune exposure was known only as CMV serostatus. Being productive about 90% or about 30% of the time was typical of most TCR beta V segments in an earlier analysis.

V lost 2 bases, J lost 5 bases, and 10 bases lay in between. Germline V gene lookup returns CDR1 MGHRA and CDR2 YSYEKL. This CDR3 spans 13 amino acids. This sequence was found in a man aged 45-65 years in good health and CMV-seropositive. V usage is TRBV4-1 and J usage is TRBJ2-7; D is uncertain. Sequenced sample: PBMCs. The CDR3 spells CASSQLPRDEQYF. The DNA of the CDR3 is TGCGCCAGCAGCCAACTCCCCCGCGACGAGCAGTACTTC.